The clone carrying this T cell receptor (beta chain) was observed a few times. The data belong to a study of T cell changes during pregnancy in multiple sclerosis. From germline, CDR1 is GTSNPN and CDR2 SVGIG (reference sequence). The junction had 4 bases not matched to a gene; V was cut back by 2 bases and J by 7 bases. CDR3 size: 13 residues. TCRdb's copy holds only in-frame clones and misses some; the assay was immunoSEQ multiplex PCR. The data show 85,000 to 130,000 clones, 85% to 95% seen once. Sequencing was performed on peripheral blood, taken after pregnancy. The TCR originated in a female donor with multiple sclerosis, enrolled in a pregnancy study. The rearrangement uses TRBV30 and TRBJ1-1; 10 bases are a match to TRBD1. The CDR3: CAWSSRTGGEAFF. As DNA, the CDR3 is TGTGCCTGGAGTTCAAGGACAGGGGGTGAAGCTTTCTTT.